Listed here are 9 T cell receptor beta chains from one sample, sequenced in a study of blood T cells in healthy people across ages. Through a sample-barcoded 5' primer and a J-beta primer mix, a second PCR was run for roughly 6 to 12 cycles. TCRdb re-called the 5' RACE reads through MiXCR, storing one row per CDR3 protein. The table includes about 1.8 million distinct CDR3 sequences, roughly 52% detected once. The sample consisted of blood. All receptors derive from a woman in her thirties or forties in good health.

This clonotype was observed a handful of times. The V gene is TRBV12-3 or TRBV12-4, the J gene TRBJ2-3, with 13 bases lining up with TRBD2. V was clipped by 3 bases and J by 2 bases; unmatched bases: 5. This CDR3 has 17 residues. CDR3 in amino acids: CASSFPLAGGTTDTQYF. Here the CDR3 DNA reads TGTGCCAGCAGTTTCCCACTAGCGGGAGGGACCACAGATACGCAGTATTTT.

This clonotype has only a few counts. The gene calls are TRBV7-2 and TRBJ2-1; 13 nucleotides align to TRBD2. The CDR3 has 16 amino acids. Germline V CDR1 and CDR2: SGHTA, FQGNSA. V trimming: 2 bases; J trimming: 9 bases; junction bases outside the gene matches: 7. CDR3 sequence reads: CASSLMTLAGGGEQFF. The CDR3 DNA sequence: TGTGCCAGCAGCTTAATGACACTAGCGGGGGGGGGTGAGCAGTTCTTC.

The chain joins TRBV11-1 to TRBJ2-5; 8 bases line up with TRBD1. The germline CDR1 and CDR2 sequences are SGHAT and FQDESV (reference sequence). The CDR3 is 13 amino acids. J was trimmed by 13 bases and V by 4 bases; bases with no gene match: 11. CDR3 DNA sequence: TGTGCCAGCAGCTACAGGGACAGGAGTGAACGGTACTTC. Its translation is CASSYRDRSERYF.

This sequence joins TRBV28 and TRBJ2-5, with TRBD1 as a possible D gene (5 bases). CDR1 and CDR2 (germline): MDHEN, SYDVKM. The length of the CDR3 is 13 residues. Trimming shortened V by 6 bases and J by 5 bases, and 13 bases separated the two germline ends. Written as DNA, the CDR3 is TGTGCCAGCAGGCGCAGGGTTCACGAGACCCAGTACTTC. Translating gives CASRRRVHETQYF.

The chain employs TRBV29-1 and TRBJ2-3; tentative D call: TRBD1 (6 bases). Germline CDR1 is SQVTM and CDR2 is ANQGSEA. V lost 4 bases and J 6 bases, leaving 14 bases between the germline ends. This CDR3 has 13 amino acids. DNA for the CDR3: TGCAGCGTTGCTTGGGGAAGGGGGGATACGCAGTATTTT. Its translation: CSVAWGRGDTQYF.

The chain recombines TRBV5-1 with TRBJ2-4; D may correspond to TRBD1 or TRBD2 (5 bases each). Germline CDR1 and CDR2: SGHRS and YFSETQ. This CDR3 spans 11 amino acids. V dropped 5 bases and J dropped 13 bases, with 13 bases sitting between them. CDR3 protein: CASRLRGEQYF. The CDR3 DNA sequence: TGCGCCAGCAGACTGAGGGGAGAGCAGTACTTC.

CDR3: CASSFVGQGSNSPLHF. The CDR3, as DNA: TGTGCCAGCAGTTTCGTGGGACAGGGGTCTAATTCACCCCTCCACTTT. The J gene is TRBJ1-6, the V gene TRBV27; 10 positions match TRBD1. The CDR3 extends over 16 amino acids. The V and J ends lost 3 bases and 6 bases, in that order; junction bases with no gene match: 5. Germline CDR1 MNHEY, CDR2 SMNVEV (reference sequence).

The CDR3 bases are TGTGCCAGCAGTCCATTCACAAGCAATGAGCAGTTCTTC. It specifies CASSPFTSNEQFF. The V and J genes are TRBV27 and TRBJ2-1, with D hard to call. CDR3 length equals 13 residues. V lost 5 bases and J lost 6, with 11 bases in between. The germline gives CDR1 MNHEY, CDR2 SMNVEV (reference sequence).

This chain uses TRBV6-1 with TRBJ2-7; TRBD1 agrees at 9 bases. V shed 2 bases and J 0 bases; nucleotides not matched to a gene: 8. Germline V gives CDR1 MNHNS, CDR2 SASEGT. The CDR3 is 17 amino acids. The CDR3 nucleotides read TGTGCCAGCAGTGAACGGAACAGGGGGCTTTACTCCTACGAGCAGTACTTC. This gives the protein CASSERNRGLYSYEQYF.